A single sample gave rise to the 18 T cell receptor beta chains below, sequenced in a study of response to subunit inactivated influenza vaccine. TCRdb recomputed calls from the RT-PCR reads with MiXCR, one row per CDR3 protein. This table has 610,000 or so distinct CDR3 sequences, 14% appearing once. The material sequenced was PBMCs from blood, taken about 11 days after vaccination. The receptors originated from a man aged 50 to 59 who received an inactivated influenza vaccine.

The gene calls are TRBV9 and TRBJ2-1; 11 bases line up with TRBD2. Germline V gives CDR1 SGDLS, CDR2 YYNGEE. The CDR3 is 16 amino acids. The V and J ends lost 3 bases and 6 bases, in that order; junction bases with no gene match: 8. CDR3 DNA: TGTGCCAGCAGCGCCGCTCTAGCGGGGGGCATCAATGAGCAGTTCTTC. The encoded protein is CASSAALAGGINEQFF.

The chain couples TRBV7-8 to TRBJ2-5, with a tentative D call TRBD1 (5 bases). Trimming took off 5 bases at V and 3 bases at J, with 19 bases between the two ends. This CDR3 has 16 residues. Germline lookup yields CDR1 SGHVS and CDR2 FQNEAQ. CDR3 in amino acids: CASSRPIRQIEETQYF. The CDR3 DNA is TGTGCCAGCAGCCGGCCGATTCGACAGATCGAAGAGACCCAGTACTTC.

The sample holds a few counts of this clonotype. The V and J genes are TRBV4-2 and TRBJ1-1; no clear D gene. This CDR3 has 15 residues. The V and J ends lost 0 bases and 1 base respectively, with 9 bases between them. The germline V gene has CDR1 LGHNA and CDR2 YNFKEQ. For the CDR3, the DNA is TGTGCCAGCAGCCAAGATCGTTGGCCGAACACTGAAGCTTTCTTT. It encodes CASSQDRWPNTEAFF.

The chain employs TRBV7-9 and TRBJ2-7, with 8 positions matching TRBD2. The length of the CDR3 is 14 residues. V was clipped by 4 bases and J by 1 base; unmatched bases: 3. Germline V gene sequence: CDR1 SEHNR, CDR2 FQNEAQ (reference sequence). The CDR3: CASSSRGASYEQYF. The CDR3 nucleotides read TGTGCCAGCAGCTCGCGGGGGGCATCCTACGAGCAGTACTTC.

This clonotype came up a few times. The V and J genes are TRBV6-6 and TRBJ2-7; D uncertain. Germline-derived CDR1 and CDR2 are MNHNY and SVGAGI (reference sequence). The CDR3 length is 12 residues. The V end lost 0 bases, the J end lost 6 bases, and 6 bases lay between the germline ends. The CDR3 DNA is TGTGCCAGCAGTTACTCGAGTGGCGAGCAGTACTTC. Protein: CASSYSSGEQYF.

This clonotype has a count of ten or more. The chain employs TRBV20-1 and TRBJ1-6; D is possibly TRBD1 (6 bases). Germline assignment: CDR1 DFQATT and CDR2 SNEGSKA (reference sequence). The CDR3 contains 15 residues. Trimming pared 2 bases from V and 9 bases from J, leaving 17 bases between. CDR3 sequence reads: CSARTQGTGGSPLHF. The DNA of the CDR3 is TGCAGTGCTAGAACCCAGGGGACGGGGGGTTCACCCCTCCACTTT.

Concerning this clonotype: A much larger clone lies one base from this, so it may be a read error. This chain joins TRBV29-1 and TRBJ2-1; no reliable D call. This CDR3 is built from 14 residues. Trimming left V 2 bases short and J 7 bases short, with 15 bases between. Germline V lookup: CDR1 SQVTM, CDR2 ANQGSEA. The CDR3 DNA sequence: TGCAGCGTTGAACATGGGCGAGGTGTGAATGAGCAGTTCTTC. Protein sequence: CSVEHGRGVNEQFF.

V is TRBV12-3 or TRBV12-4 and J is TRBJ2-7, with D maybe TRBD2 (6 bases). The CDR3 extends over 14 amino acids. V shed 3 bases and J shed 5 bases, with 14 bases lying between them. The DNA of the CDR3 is TGTGCCAGCAGTTTTCTCGGGGGAGGCCACGAGCAGTACTTC. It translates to CASSFLGGGHEQYF.

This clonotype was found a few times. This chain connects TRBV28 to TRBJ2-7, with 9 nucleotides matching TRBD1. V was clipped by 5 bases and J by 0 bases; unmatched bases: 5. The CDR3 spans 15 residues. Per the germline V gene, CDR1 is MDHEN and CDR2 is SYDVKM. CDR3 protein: CASSPPGQGSYEQYF. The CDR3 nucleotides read TGTGCCAGCAGTCCTCCGGGACAGGGCTCCTACGAGCAGTACTTC.

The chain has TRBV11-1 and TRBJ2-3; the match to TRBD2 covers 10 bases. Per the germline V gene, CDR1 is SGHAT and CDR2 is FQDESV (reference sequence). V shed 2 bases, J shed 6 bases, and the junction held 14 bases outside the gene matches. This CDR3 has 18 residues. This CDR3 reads CASSLLPRSGRALDTQYF. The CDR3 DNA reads TGTGCCAGCAGCTTATTGCCCCGGAGCGGGAGGGCCCTGGATACGCAGTATTTT.

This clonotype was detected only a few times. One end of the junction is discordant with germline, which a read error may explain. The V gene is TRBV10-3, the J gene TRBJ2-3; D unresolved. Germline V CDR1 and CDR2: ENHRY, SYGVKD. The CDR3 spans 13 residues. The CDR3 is CAISESSGPRSNF. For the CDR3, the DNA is TGTGCCATCAGTGAGTCATCAGGCCCCCGGTCGAATTTT.

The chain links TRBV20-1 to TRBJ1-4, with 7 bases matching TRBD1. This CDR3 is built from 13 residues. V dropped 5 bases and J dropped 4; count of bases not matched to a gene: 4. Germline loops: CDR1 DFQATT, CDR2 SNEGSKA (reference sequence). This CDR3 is CSAGDSFNEKLFF. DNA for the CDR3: TGCAGTGCTGGGGACAGCTTTAATGAAAAACTGTTTTTT.

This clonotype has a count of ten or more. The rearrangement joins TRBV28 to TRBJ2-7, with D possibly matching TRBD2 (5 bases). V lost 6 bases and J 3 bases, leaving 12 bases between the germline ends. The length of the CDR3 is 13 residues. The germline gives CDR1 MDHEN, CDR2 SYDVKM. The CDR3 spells CASSKSGVYEQYF. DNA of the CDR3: TGTGCCAGCAGCAAAAGCGGTGTCTACGAGCAGTACTTC.

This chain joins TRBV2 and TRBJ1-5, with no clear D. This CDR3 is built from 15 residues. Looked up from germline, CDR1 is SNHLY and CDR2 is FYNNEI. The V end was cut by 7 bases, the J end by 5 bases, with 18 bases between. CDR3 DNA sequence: TGTGCCAGCACCCCGAGGACGGGGAAGGATCAGCCCCAGCATTTT. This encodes CASTPRTGKDQPQHF.

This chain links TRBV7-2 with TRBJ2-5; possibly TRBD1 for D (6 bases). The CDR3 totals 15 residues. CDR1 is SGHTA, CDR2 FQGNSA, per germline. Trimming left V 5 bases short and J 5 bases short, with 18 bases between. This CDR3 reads CASSLQGTTQETQYF. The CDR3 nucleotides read TGTGCCAGCAGCCTTCAGGGGACAACCCAGGAGACCCAGTACTTC.

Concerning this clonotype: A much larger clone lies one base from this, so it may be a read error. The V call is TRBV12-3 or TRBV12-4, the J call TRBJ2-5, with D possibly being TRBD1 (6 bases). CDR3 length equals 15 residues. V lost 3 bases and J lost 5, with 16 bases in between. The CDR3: CASSFGRGTGETQYF. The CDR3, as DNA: TGTGCCAGCAGTTTTGGCAGGGGCACCGGGGAGACCCAGTACTTC.

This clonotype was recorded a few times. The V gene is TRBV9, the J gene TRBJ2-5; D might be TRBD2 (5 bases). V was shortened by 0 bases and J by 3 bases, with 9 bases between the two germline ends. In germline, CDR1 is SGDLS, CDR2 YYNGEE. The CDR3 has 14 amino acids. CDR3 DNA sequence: TGTGCCAGCAGCGTAGCCAGCGGTGAAGAGACCCAGTACTTC. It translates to CASSVASGEETQYF.

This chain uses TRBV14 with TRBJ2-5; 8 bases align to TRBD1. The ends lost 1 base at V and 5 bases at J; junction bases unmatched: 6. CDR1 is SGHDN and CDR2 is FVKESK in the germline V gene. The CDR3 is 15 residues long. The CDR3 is CASSQVSGGWETQYF. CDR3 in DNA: TGTGCCAGCAGCCAAGTGTCAGGGGGCTGGGAGACCCAGTACTTC.